The clone carrying this T cell receptor (beta chain) has just a few counts. The sample comes from a study of molecular identifiers for immune sequencing clone quantification. TCRdb reanalysed the PCR reads using MiXCR and keeps one entry per CDR3 protein. The sample carries under 650,000 distinct CDR3 sequences, about 20% recorded once. Germline V gene sequence: CDR1 DFQATT, CDR2 SNEGSKA (reference sequence). The CDR3 loop spans 14 amino acids. After removal of 4 bases from V and 0 bases from J, the junction contained 5 bases not matched to a gene. Libraries for naive CD8 T cells, which were made from about 19,000 to 1,100,000 sorted cells, drew on 10%, 30% or 50% of the RNA. A CD8+CD4-CCR7+CD45RA+ phenotype served as the sorting definition for naive CD8 T cells.

The material sequenced was naive CD8+ T cells from blood, with Jurkat cell RNA spiked in. Subset noted: FACS-sorted CD8+CD4-CCR7+CD45RA+ naive T cells. The chain couples TRBV20-1 to TRBJ2-7; TRBD1 matches 8 bases. The TCR was taken from a human donor in good health. Some libraries in this study had Jurkat cell RNA spiked in. Here the CDR3 DNA reads TGCAGTGCTAATGACAGGGGCTCCTCCTACGAGCAGTACTTC. Amino acids: CSANDRGSSYEQYF.